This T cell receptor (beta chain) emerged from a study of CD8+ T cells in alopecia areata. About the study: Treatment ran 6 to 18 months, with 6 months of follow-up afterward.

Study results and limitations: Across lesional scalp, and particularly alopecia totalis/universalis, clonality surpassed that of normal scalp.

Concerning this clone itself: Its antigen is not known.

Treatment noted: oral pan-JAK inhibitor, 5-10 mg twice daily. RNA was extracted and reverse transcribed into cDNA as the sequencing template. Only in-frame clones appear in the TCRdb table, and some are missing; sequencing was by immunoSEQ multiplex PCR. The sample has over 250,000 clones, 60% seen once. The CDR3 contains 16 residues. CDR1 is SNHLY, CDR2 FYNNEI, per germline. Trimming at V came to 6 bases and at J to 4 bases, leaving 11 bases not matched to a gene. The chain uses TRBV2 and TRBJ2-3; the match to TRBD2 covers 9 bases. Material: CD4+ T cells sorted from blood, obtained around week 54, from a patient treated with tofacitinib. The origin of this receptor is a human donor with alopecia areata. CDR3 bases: TGTGCCAGCAGAGCCCGGACTAGCGCGGGGGCAGATACGCAGTATTTT. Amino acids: CASRARTSAGADTQYF.